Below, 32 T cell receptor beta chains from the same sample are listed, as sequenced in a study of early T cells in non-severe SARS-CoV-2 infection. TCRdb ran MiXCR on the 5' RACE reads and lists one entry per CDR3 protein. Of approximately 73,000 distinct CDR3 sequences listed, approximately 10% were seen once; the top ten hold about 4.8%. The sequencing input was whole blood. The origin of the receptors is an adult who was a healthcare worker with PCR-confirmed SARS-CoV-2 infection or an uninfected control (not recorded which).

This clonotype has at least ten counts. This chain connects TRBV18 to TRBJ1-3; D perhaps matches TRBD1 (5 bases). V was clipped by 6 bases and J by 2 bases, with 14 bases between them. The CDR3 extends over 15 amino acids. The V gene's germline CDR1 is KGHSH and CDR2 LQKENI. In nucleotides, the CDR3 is TGTGCCAGCTCTCCAAGGACATCTACTGGAAACACCATATATTTT. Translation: CASSPRTSTGNTIYF.

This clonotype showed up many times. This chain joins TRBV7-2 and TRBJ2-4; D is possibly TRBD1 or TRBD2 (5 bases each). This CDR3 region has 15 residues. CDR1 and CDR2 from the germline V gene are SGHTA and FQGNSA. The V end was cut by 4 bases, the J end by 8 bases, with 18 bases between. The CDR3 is CASSSGTLSVDIQYF. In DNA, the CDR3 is TGTGCCAGCAGCTCCGGGACCCTATCGGTTGACATTCAGTACTTC.

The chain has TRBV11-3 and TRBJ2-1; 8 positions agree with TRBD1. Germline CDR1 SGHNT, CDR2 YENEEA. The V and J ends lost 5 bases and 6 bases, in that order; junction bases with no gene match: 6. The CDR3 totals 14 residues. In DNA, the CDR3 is TGTGCCAGCAGCAGTGGACAGGGTAGCAATGAGCAGTTCTTC. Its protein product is CASSSGQGSNEQFF. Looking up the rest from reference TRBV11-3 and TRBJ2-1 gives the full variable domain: EAGVVQSPRYKIIEKKQPVAFWCNPISGHNTLYWYLQNLGQGPELLIRYENEEAVDDSQLPKDRFSAERLKGVDSTLKIQPAELGDSAVYLCASSSGQGSNEQFFGPGTRLTVL.

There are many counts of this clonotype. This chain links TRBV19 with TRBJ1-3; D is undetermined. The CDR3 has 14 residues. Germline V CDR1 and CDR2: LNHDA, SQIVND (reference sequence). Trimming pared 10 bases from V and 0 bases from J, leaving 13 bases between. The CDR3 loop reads CATGLPGSGNTIYF. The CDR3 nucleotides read TGTGCCACTGGCCTCCCGGGCTCTGGAAACACCATATATTTT.

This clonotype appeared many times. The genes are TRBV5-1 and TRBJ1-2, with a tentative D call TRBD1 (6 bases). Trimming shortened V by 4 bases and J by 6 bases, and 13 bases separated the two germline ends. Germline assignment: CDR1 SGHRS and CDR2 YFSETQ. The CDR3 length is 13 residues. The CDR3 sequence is CASSLDRPDGYTF. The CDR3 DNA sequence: TGCGCCAGCAGCCTAGACAGGCCCGATGGCTACACCTTC.

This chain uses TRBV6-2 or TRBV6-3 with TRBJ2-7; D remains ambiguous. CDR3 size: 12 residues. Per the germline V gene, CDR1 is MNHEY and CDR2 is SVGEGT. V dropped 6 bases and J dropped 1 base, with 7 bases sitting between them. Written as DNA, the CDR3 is TGTGCCAGCAGACCCGATTCCTACGAGCAGTACTTC. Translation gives CASRPDSYEQYF.

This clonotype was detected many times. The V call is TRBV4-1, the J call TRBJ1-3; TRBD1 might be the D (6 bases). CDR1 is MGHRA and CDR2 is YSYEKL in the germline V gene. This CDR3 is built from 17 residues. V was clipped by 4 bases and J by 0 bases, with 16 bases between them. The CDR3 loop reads CASSRLPQGPSGNTIYF. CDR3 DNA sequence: TGCGCCAGCAGCCGCCTACCCCAGGGGCCCTCTGGAAACACCATATATTTT.

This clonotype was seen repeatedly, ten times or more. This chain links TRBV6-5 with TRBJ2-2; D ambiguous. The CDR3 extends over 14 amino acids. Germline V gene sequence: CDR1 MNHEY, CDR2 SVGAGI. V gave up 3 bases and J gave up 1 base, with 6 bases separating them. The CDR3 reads CASSYYRNTGELFF. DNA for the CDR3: TGTGCCAGCAGTTATTACAGGAACACCGGGGAGCTGTTTTTT.

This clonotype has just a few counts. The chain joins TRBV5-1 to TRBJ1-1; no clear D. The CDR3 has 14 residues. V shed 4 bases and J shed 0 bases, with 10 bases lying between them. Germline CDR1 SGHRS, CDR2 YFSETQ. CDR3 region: CASSLKTMNTEAFF. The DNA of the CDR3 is TGCGCCAGCAGCCTCAAAACCATGAACACTGAAGCTTTCTTT.

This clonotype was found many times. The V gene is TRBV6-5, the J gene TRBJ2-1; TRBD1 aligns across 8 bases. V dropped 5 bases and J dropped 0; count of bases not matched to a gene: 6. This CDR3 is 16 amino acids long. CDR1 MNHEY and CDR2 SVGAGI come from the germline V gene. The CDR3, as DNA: TGTGCCAGCAGTGGACAGGGTCGTAGCTCCTACAATGAGCAGTTCTTC. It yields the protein CASSGQGRSSYNEQFF.

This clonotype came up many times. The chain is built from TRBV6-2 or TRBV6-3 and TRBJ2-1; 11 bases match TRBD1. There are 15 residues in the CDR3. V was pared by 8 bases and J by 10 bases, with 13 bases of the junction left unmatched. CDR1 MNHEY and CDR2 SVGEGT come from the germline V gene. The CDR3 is CASSARDRGVEEQFF. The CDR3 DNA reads TGTGCCAGCTCCGCACGGGACAGGGGGGTGGAGGAGCAGTTCTTC.

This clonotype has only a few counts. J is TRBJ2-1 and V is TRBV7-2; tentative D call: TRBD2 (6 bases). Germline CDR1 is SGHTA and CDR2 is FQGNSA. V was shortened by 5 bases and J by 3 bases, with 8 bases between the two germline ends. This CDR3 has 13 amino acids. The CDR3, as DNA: TGTGCCAGCAGCCGGGGGAACTACAATGAGCAGTTCTTC. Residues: CASSRGNYNEQFF. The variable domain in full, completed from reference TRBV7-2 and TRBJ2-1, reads GAGVSQSPSNKVTEKGKDVELRCDPISGHTALYWYRQSLGQGLEFLIYFQGNSAPDKSGLPSDRFSAERTGGSVSTLTIQRTQQEDSAVYLCASSRGNYNEQFFGPGTRLTVL.

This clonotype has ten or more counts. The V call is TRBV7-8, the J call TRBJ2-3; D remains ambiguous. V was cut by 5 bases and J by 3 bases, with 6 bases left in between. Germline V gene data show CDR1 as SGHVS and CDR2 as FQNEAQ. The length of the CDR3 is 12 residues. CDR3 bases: TGTGCCAGCAGCCTAAGTACAGATACGCAGTATTTT. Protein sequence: CASSLSTDTQYF.

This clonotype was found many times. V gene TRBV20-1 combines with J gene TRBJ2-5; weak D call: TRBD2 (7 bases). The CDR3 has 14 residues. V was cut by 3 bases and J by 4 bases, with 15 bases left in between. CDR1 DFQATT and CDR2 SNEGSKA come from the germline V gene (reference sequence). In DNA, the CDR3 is TGCAGTGCTAGGCCTACGGGGGGCCCAGAGACCCAGTACTTC. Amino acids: CSARPTGGPETQYF.

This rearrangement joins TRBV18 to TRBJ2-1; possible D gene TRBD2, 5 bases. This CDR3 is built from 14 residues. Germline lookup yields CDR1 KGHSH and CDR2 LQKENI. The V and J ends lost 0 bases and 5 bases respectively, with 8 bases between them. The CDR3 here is CASSPPGAHNEQFF. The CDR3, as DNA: TGTGCCAGCTCACCACCGGGAGCTCACAATGAGCAGTTCTTC.

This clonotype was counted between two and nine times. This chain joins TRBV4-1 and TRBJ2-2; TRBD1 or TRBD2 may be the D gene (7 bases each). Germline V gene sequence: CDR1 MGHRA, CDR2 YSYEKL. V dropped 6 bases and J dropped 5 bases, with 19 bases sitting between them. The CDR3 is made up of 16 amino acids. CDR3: CASREGGGGETGELFF. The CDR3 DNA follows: TGCGCCAGCAGGGAAGGGGGAGGGGGCGAGACCGGGGAGCTGTTTTTT.

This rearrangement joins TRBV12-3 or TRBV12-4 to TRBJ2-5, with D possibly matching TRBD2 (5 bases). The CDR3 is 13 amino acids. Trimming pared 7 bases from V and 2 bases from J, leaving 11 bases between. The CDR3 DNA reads TGTGCCAGCACCATGGGGAGTCAAGAGACCCAGTACTTC. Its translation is CASTMGSQETQYF.

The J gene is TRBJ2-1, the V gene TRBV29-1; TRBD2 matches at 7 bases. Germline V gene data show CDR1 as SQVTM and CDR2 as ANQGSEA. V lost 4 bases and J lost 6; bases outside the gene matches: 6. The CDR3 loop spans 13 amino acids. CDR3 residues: CSVGSGGGNEQFF. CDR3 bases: TGCAGCGTTGGGAGTGGGGGGGGCAATGAGCAGTTCTTC.

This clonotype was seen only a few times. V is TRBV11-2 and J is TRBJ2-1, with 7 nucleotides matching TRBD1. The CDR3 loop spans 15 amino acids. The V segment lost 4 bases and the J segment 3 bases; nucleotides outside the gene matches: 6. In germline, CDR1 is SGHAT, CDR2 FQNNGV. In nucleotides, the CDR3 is TGTGCCAGCAGCTACAACAGGGGTGACTACAATGAGCAGTTCTTC. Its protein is CASSYNRGDYNEQFF.

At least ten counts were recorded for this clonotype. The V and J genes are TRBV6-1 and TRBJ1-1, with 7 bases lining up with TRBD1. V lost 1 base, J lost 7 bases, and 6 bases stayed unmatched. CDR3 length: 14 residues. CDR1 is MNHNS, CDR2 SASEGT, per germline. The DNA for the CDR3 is TGTGCCAGCAGTGAAGTTGGGACAGCTATTGAAGCTTTCTTT. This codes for CASSEVGTAIEAFF.

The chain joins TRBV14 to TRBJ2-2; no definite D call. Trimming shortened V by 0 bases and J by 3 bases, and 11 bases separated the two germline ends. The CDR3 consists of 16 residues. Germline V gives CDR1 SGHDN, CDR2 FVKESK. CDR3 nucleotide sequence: TGTGCCAGCAGCCAAGAGCACGCAGCTTACACCGGGGAGCTGTTTTTT. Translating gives CASSQEHAAYTGELFF.

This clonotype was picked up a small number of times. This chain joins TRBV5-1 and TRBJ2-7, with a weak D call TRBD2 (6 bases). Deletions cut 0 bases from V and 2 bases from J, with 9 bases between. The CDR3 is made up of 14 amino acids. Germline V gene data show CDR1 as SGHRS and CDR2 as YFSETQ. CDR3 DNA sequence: TGCGCCAGCAGCTTGGCGGGACTGGCCTACGAGCAGTACTTC. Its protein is CASSLAGLAYEQYF.

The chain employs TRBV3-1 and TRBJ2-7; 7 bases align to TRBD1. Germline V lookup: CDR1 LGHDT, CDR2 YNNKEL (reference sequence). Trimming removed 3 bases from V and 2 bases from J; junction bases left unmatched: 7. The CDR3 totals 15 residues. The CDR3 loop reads CASSHRAGGTYEQYF. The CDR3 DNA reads TGTGCCAGCAGCCATCGGGCAGGGGGTACCTACGAGCAGTACTTC.

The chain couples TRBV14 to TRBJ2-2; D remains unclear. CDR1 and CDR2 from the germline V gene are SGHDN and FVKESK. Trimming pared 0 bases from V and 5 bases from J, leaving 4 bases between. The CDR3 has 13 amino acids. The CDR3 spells CASSQELTGELFF. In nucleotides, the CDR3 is TGTGCCAGCAGCCAAGAGTTGACCGGGGAGCTGTTTTTT.

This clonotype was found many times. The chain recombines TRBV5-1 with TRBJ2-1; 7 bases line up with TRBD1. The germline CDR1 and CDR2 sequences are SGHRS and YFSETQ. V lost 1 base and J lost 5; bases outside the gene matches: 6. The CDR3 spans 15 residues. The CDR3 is CASSLFAGGNNEQFF. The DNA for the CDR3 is TGCGCCAGCAGCTTGTTCGCAGGGGGTAACAATGAGCAGTTCTTC.

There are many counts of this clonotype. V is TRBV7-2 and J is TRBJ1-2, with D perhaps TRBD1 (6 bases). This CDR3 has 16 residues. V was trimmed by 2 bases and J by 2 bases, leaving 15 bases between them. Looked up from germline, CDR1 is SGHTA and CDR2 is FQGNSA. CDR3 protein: CASSLWGQSGNYGYTF. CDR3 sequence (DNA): TGTGCCAGCAGCTTATGGGGGCAGTCTGGAAACTATGGCTACACCTTC. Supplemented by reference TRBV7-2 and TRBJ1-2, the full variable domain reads GAGVSQSPSNKVTEKGKDVELRCDPISGHTALYWYRQSLGQGLEFLIYFQGNSAPDKSGLPSDRFSAERTGGSVSTLTIQRTQQEDSAVYLCASSLWGQSGNYGYTFGSGTRLTVV.

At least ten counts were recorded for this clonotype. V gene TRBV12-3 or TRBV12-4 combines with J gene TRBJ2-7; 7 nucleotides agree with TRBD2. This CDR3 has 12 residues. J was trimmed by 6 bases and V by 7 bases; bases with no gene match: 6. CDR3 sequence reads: CASMREGLEQYF. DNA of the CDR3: TGTGCCAGCATGAGGGAGGGCCTCGAGCAGTACTTC.

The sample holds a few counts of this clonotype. CDR3 in amino acids: CASSLIAQTKNIQYF. The CDR3 region has the DNA TGTGCCAGCAGTTTGATTGCTCAAACTAAAAACATTCAGTACTTC. V gene TRBV28 combines with J gene TRBJ2-4, with no clear D. Germline V gene data show CDR1 as MDHEN and CDR2 as SYDVKM. The V end was cut by 3 bases, the J end by 4 bases, with 13 bases between. The CDR3 covers 15 residues.

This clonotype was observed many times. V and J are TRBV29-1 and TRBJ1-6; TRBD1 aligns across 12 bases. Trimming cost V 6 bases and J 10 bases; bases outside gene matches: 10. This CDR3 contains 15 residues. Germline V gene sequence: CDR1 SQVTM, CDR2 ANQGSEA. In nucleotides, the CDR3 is TGCAGCGTCCGGATCGGGACAGGGGGCCGGTCACCCCTCCACTTT. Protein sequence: CSVRIGTGGRSPLHF.

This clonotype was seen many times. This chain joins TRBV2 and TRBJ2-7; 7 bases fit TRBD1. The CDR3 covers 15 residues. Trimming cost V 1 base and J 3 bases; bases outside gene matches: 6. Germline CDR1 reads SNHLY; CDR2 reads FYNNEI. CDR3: CASSEGGGTYYEQYF. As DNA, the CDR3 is TGTGCCAGCAGTGAAGGAGGGGGCACCTACTACGAGCAGTACTTC.

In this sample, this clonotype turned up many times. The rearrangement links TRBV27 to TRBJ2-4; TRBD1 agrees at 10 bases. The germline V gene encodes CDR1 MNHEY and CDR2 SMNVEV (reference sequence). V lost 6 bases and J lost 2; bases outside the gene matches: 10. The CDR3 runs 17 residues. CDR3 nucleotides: TGTGCCAGCAGGGCGACAGGGGGCAAGGCGACCAAAAACATTCAGTACTTC. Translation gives CASRATGGKATKNIQYF.

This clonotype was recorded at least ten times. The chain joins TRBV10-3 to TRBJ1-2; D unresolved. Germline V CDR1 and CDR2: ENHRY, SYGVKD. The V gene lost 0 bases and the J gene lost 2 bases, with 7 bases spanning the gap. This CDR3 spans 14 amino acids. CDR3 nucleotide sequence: TGTGCCATCAGTGAGTCGAGGCTAAACTATGGCTACACCTTC. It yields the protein CAISESRLNYGYTF.